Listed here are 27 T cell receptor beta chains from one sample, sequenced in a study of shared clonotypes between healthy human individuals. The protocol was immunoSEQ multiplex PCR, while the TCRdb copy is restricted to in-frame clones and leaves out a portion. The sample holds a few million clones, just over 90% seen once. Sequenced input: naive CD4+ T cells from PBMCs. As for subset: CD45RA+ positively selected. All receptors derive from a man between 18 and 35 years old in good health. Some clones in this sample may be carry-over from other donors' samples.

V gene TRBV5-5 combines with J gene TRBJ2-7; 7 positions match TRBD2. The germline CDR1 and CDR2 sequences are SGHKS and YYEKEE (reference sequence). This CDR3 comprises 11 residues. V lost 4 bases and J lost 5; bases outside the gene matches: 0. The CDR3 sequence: CASSRGDEQYF. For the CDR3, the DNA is TGTGCCAGCAGCCGGGGGGACGAGCAGTACTTC.

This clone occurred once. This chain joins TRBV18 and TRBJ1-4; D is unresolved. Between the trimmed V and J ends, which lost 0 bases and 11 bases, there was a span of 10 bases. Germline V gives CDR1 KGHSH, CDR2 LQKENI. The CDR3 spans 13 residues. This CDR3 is CASSPPSQVKLFF. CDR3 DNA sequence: TGTGCCAGCTCACCACCGAGTCAGGTTAAACTGTTTTTT. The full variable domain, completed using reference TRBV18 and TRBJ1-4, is NAGVMQNPRHLVRRRGQEARLRCSPMKGHSHVYWYRQLPEEGLKFMVYLQKENIIDESGMPKERFSAEFPKEGPSILRIQQVVRGDSAAYFCASSPPSQVKLFFGSGTQLSVL.

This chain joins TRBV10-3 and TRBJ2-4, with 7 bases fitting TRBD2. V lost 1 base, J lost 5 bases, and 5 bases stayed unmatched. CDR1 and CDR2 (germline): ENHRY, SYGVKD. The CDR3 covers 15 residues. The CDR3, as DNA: TGTGCCATCAGTGAGTTCGGGGGAGGGGAAAACATTCAGTACTTC. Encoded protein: CAISEFGGGENIQYF.

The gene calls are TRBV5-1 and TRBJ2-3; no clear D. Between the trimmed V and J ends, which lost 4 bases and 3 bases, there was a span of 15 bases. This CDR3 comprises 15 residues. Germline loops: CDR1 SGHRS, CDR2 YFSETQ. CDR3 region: CASSLNLGATDTQYF. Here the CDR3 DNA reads TGCGCCAGCAGCCTTAACTTGGGCGCGACAGATACGCAGTATTTT. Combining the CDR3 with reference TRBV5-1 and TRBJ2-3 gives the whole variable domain KAGVTQTPRYLIKTRGQQVTLSCSPISGHRSVSWYQQTPGQGLQFLFEYFSETQRNKGNFPGRFSGRQFSNSRSEMNVSTLELGDSALYLCASSLNLGATDTQYFGPGTRLTVL.

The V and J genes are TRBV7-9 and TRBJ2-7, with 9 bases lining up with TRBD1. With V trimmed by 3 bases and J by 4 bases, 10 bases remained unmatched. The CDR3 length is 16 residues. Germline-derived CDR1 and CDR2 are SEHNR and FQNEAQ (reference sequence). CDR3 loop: CASSFFSGTGFYEQYF. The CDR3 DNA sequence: TGTGCCAGCAGCTTCTTCTCCGGGACAGGGTTTTACGAGCAGTACTTC.

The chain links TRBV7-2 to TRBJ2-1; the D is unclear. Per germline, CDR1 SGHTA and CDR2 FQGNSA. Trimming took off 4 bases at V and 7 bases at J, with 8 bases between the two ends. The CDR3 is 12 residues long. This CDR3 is CASSSQRNEQFF. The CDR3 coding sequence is TGTGCCAGCAGCTCCCAACGGAATGAGCAGTTCTTC.

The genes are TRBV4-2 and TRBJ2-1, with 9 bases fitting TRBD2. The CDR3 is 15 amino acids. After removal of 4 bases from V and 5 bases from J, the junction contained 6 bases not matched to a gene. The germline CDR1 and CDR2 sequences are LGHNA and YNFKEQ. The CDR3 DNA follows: TGTGCCAGCAGCCGGGTAGCGGGAGACGACAATGAGCAGTTCTTC. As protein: CASSRVAGDDNEQFF.

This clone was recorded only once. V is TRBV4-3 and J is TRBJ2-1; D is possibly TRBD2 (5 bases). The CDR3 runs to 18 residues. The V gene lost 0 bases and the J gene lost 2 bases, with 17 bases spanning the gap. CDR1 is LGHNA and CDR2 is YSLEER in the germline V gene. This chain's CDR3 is CASSQDNDRRAAYNEQFF. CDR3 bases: TGCGCCAGCAGCCAAGATAATGATAGGCGGGCCGCCTACAATGAGCAGTTCTTC.

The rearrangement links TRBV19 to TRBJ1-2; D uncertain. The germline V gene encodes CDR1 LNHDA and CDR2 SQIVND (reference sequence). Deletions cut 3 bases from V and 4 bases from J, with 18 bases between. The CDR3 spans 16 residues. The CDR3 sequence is CASSIYGERLVYGYTF. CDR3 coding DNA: TGTGCCAGTAGTATCTATGGGGAAAGGTTGGTCTATGGCTACACCTTC.

DNA of the CDR3: TGTGCCAGCAGCCCGAGACAGGGCCTAAAATCTGGAAACACCATATATTTT. Amino acids: CASSPRQGLKSGNTIYF. The rearrangement links TRBV7-2 to TRBJ1-3, with 7 bases identical to TRBD1. Germline values: CDR1 SGHTA, CDR2 FQGNSA. V was pared by 5 bases and J by 1 base, with 11 bases of the junction left unmatched. This CDR3 has 17 amino acids.

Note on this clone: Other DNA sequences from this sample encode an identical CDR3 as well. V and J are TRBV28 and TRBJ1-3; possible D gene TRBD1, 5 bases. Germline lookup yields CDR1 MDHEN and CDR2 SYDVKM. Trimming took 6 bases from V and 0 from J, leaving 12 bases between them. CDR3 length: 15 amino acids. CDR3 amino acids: CASSPGTASGNTIYF. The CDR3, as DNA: TGTGCCAGCAGCCCAGGGACGGCCTCTGGAAACACCATATATTTT. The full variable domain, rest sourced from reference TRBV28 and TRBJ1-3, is DVKVTQSSRYLVKRTGEKVFLECVQDMDHENMFWYRQDPGLGLRLIYFSYDVKMKEKGDIPEGYSVSREKKERFSLILESASTNQTSMYLCASSPGTASGNTIYFGEGSWLTVV.

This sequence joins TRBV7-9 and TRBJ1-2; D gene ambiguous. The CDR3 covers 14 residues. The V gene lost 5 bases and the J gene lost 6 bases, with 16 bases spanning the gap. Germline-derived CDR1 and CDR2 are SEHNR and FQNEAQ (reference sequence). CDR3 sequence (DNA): TGTGCCAGCAGCCCGGCGTTCGAAGATAATGGCTACACCTTC. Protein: CASSPAFEDNGYTF.

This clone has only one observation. CDR3 sequence: CASRSGLANYGYTF. The CDR3 coding sequence is TGTGCCAGCCGATCCGGTCTAGCTAACTATGGCTACACCTTC. The genes are TRBV5-8 and TRBJ1-2; D uncertain. The CDR3 extends over 14 amino acids. The V and J ends lost 7 bases and 0 bases respectively, with 13 bases between them. Germline V gene lookup returns CDR1 SGHTS and CDR2 YDEGEE.

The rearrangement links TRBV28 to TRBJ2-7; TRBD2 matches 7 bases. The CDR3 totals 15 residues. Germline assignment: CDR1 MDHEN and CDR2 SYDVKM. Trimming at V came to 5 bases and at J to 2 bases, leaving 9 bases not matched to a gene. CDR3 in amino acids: CASSTSGVLAYEQYF. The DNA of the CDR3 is TGTGCCAGCAGTACAAGCGGGGTATTAGCCTACGAGCAGTACTTC.

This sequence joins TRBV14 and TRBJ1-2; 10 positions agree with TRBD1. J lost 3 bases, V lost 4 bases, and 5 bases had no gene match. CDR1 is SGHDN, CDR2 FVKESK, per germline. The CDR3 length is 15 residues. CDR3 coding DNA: TGTGCCAGCAGCCGCGGGACAGGGGTCTACTATGGCTACACCTTC. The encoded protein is CASSRGTGVYYGYTF.

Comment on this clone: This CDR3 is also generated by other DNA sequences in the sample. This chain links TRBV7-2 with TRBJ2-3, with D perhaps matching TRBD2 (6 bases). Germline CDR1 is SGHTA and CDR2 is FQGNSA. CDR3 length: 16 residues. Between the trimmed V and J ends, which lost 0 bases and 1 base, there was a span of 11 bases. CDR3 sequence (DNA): TGTGCCAGCAGCTTAGCGCTAACGGGAGGCACAGATACGCAGTATTTT. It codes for CASSLALTGGTDTQYF.

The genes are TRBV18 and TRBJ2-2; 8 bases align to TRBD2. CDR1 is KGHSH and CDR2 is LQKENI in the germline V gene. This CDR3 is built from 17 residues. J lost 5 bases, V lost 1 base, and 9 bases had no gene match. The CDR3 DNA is TGTGCCAGCTCACCACGATCGGCGGGAGGTTCGACCGGGGAGCTGTTTTTT. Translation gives CASSPRSAGGSTGELFF. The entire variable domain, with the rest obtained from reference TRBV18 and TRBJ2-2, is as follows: NAGVMQNPRHLVRRRGQEARLRCSPMKGHSHVYWYRQLPEEGLKFMVYLQKENIIDESGMPKERFSAEFPKEGPSILRIQQVVRGDSAAYFCASSPRSAGGSTGELFFGEGSRLTVL.

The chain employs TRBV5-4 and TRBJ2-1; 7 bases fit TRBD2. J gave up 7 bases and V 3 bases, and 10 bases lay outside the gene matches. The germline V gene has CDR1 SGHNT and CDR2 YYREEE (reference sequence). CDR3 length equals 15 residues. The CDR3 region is CASSYISGSWNEQFF. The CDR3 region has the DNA TGTGCCAGCAGCTATATTAGCGGGTCATGGAATGAGCAGTTCTTC.

This CDR3 is CASSYRAGASTDTQYF. The CDR3 nucleotides read TGTGCCAGCAGCTACCGAGCGGGAGCGAGCACAGATACGCAGTATTTT. This chain links TRBV7-8 with TRBJ2-3; 8 bases fit TRBD2. The ends lost 4 bases at V and 0 bases at J; junction bases unmatched: 6. The length of the CDR3 is 16 residues. CDR1 and CDR2 from the germline V gene are SGHVS and FQNEAQ.

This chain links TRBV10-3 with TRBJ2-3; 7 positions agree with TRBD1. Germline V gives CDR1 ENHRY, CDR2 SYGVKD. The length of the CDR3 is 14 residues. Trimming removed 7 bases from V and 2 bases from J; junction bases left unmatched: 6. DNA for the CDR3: TGTGCCATCACAGCACAGGGGAACACAGATACGCAGTATTTT. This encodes CAITAQGNTDTQYF.

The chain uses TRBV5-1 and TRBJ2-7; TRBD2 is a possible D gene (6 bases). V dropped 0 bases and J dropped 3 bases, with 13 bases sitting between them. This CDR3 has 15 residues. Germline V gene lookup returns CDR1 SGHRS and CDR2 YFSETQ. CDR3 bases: TGCGCCAGCAGCTTGGGCGTGGGAGGCCTCTACGAGCAGTACTTC. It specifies CASSLGVGGLYEQYF.

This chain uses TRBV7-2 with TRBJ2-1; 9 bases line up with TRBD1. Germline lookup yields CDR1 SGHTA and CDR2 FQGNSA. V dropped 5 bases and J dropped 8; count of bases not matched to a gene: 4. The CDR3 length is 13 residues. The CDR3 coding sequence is TGTGCCAGCAGCGGAAGGACAGGGGATGAGCAGTTCTTC. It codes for CASSGRTGDEQFF.

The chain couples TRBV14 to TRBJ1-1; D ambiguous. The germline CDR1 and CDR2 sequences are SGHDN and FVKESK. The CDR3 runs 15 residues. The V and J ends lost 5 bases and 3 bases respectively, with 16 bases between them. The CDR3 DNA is TGTGCCAGCAGCGGTGGTCCCTCGGGATACACTGAAGCTTTCTTT. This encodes CASSGGPSGYTEAFF. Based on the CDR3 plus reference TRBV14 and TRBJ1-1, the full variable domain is EAGVTQFPSHSVIEKGQTVTLRCDPISGHDNLYWYRRVMGKEIKFLLHFVKESKQDESGMPNNRFLAERTGGTYSTLKVQPAELEDSGVYFCASSGGPSGYTEAFFGQGTRLTVV.

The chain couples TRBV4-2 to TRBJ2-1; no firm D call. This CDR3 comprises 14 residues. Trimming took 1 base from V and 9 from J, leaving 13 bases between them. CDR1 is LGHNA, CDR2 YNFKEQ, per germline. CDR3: CASSQGSRSGEQFF. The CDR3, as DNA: TGTGCCAGCAGCCAAGGGAGTAGGTCAGGTGAGCAGTTCTTC.

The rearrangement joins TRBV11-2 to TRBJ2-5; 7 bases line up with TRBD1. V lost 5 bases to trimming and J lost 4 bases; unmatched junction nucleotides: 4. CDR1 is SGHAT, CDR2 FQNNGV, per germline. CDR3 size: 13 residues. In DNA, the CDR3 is TGTGCCAGCAGCCCGGGACAGCGAGAGACCCAGTACTTC. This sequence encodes CASSPGQRETQYF.

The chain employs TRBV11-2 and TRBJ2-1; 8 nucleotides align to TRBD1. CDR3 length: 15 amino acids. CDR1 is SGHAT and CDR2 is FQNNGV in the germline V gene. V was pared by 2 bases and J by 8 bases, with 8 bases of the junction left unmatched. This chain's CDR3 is CASSLWQGAQDEQFF. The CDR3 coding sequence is TGTGCCAGCAGCTTATGGCAGGGGGCTCAGGATGAGCAGTTCTTC.

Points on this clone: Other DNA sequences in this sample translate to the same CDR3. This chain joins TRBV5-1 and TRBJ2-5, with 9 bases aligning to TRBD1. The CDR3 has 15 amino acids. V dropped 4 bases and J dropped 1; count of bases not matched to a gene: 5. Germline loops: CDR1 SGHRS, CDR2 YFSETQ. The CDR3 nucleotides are TGCGCCAGCAGCGGGGGGACAGGGCCCCAAGAGACCCAGTACTTC. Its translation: CASSGGTGPQETQYF.